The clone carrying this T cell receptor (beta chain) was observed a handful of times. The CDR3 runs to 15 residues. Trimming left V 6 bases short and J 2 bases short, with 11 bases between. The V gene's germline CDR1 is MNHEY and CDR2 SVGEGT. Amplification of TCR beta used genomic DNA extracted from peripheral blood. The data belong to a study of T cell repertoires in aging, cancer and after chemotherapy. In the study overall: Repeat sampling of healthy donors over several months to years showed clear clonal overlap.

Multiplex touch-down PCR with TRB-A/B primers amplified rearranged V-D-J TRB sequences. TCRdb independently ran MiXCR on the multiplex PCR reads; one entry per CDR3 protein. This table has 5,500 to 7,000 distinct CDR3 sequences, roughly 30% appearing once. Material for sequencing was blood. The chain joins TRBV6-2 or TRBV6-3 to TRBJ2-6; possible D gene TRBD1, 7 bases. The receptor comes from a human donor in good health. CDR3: CASSGGGTGANVLTF. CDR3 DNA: TGTGCCAGCAGCGGAGGGGGCACTGGGGCCAACGTCCTGACTTTC.